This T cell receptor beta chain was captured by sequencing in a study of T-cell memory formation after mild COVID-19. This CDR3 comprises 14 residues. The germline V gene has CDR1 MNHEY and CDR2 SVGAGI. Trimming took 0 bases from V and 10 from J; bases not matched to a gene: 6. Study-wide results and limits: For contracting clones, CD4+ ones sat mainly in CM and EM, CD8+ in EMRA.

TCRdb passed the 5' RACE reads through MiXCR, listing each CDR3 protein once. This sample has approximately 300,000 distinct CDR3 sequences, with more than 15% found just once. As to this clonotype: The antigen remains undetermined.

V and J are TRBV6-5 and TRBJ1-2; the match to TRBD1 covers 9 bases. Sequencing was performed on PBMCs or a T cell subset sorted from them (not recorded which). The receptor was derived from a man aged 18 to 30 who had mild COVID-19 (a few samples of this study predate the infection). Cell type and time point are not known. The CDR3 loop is CASSYSMDRGAYTF. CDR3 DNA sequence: TGTGCCAGCAGTTACTCGATGGACAGGGGTGCCTACACCTTC.